The present entry profiles one T cell receptor delta chain with its context. There is no known antigen for this receptor. Nothing much larger sits one base from this clone, and base qualities are not available. This entry belongs to a study of DNA immune sequencing with unique molecular identifiers (dated by TCRdb to 2019 to 2021). Study-level background: gammadelta T cells were enriched from buffy coats using immunomagnetic cell separation, and their genomic DNA was sequenced. Validation of the method was performed on synthetic reference molecules and on blood samples from healthy individuals. Healthy individuals were used as donors, and sorted peripheral blood gammadelta T cells were profiled from ten to eleven of these donors. For the enriched versus non-enriched comparison, 100 ng enriched gammadelta T-cell DNA and about 1.1 ug non-enriched PBMC DNA were sequenced. The study developed and validated an ultrasensitive DNA-based TRD repertoire sequencing method using PCR-introduced unique molecular identifiers. Fluorescence-activated cell sorting was used to enrich gammadelta T cells from PBMC of fewer than 11 healthy individuals. What the research found in general, with its limitations: TRD repertoire diversity differed among healthy donors, and several donors were highly oligoclonal, with the top 5 clonotypes making up more than half of productive molecules. Among clonotypes in healthy donors, TRDV2 paired with TRDJ1 was identified as the most common TRD rearrangement. The primer-based approach cannot detect novel TRD sequences that are not targeted by the primers.

Library creation used multiplex PCR. A 32-plex assay amplified the genomic DNA, with primers for all 8 TRDV and 4 TRDJ genes spanning the CDR3. A 12-nucleotide UMI was added during about 3 barcoding PCR cycles, followed by a second PCR with Illumina adapter primers. Libraries were purified with AMPure XP beads and quality-checked on a Fragment Analyzer with the HS NGS Fragment kit. Sequencing was run on an Illumina MiniSeq mid-output kit with approximately 21% PhiX and 150 cycles of paired-end reads. The authors' pipeline ran thus. MIGEC version 1.2.9 was used to process reads, grouping reads by UMI and building error-corrected consensus sequences. Modified VDJtools version 1.2.1 scripts and the tcR R package were used for post-processing. TCRdb processed the public reads again with the CATT caller, after which rows with matching DNA were combined. The V and J calls here are based on TCRdb, not the publication. The sample data list about 4,700 delta-chain clones, and roughly 12% of these were observed just once. Around half of the sample lies in the top ten.

The CDR3 starts with the cysteine, ends with the phenylalanine, and has 20 residues. Of the read, only the CDR3 DNA is kept; its 60 bases are in frame from base 1. Sequenced input: gamma-delta T cells enriched from blood buffy coat, or unenriched PBMCs (not recorded which). The J gene was recorded as TRDJ2; no V gene was called; TRDD3 is the table's D call and was not checked against the DNA. This TCR was recovered from a human donor in good health. The CDR3 here reads CALGPPSQWGIRVPTAQLFF. The DNA reads TGTGCTCTTGGGCCCCCTTCCCAGTGGGGGATACGCGTGCCGACAGCACAACTCTTCTTT.